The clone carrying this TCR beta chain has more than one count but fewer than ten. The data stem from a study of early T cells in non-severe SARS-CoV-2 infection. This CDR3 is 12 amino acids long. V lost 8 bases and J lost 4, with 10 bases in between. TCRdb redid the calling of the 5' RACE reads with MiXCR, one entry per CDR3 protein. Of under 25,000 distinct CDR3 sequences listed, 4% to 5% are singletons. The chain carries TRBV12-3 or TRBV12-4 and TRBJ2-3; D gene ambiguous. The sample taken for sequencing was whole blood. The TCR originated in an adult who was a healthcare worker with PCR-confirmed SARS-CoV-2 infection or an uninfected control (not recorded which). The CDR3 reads CASARRSDTQYF. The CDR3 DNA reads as TGTGCCAGCGCCAGGCGTTCAGATACGCAGTATTTT.